This TCR beta chain was observed in a study of cytomegalovirus exposure and HLA in healthy donors. The study, taken as a whole, reports: Association of 16,951 TCR beta sequences with HLA alleles was found at 0.05 false discovery rate in a later analysis. Only CMV serostatus was available as immune exposure information. It emerged from a later analysis that several of the most significant clusters appeared to be linked to common viral pathogens.

This CDR3 has 14 residues. Germline V CDR1 and CDR2: LGHNA, YNFKEQ. Trimming cost V 0 bases and J 4 bases, with 10 bases left between them. Notes on this clone: Antigen unknown.

Primers: 60 Vbeta forward and 13 Jbeta reverse. Method: immunoSEQ multiplex PCR; TCRdb's copy keeps in-frame clones and lacks some. The table lists about 51,000 clones. Sample: PBMCs. The clonotype comes from a man aged 40-55 years in good health and CMV-seropositive. This chain uses TRBV4-2 with TRBJ2-7, with D unresolved. The CDR3 DNA is TGTGCCAGCAGCCAAGAGTACGGTTCATACGAGCAGTACTTC. Its protein is CASSQEYGSYEQYF.